The present entry profiles one T cell receptor beta chain with its context. This sample was taken from a study of blood T cells in healthy people across ages. The sample, roughly 9.1 milliliters of peripheral blood, was drawn from each donor. Samples had at least 7 million PBMCs isolated from them. Primed by a sample-barcoded 5' primer and a J-beta primer mix, a second PCR proceeded for roughly 6 to 12 cycles. TCRdb re-called the 5' RACE reads with MiXCR, one entry per CDR3 protein. The data show 1.5 million to 2 million distinct CDR3 sequences, roughly two fifths seen once. Trimming stripped 3 bases from V and 2 bases from J, with 5 bases between. Germline CDR1 reads SQVTM; CDR2 reads ANQGSEA. The CDR3 contains 12 residues.

The origin of this receptor is a human donor in good health. The V gene is TRBV29-1, the J gene TRBJ1-3; D call uncertain. Input material: blood. CDR3 protein: CSVDQAGNTIYF. The CDR3, as DNA: TGCAGCGTTGACCAGGCTGGAAACACCATATATTTT.